The sample holds a few counts of the clone carrying this T cell receptor beta chain. Germline is not matched at one junction end, which may reflect a read error. Germline CDR1 reads SGHRS; CDR2 reads YFSETQ. This CDR3 contains 15 residues. Samples had at least 7 million PBMCs isolated from them. This sample stems from a study of blood T cells in healthy people across ages. Study overall: For every two T cells, template switching captured about one barcoded beta molecule.

A second PCR of 7 to 11 cycles used a sample-barcoded 5' primer and a J-beta primer mix. Sequencing recovered at least 3 million CDR3-containing paired-end reads from each sample. Each CDR3 protein is one row after TCRdb ran MiXCR on the 5' RACE reads. In the table there are more than 650,000 distinct CDR3 sequences, approximately 24% of which are singletons. This sample also appeared in a second study, on T cells of mothers and their children. According to that study: cDNA synthesis used all extracted RNA, 1.5 ug per 15 ul.

The specimen was blood. This receptor was obtained from a boy aged 10-17 years in good health. V and J are TRBV5-1 and TRBJ1-6; 7 bases fit TRBD1. This chain's CDR3 is CASSLGGTDNSPLHF. Written as DNA, the CDR3 is TGCGCCAGCAGTTTGGGCGGGACAGATAATTCACCCCTCCACTTT.